This T cell receptor (beta chain) was sequenced for a study of blood T cell repertoires in COVID-19 (dated by TCRdb to the early 2020s). Background on the whole study: Samples from collaborators originated in the United States, Italy and Spain and spanned both the acute and convalescent phases of COVID-19. The prospective study material was composed of cDNA or gDNA derived from T cells, B-cell-depleted T cells, or PBMCs. Subjects who had been exposed to COVID-19, were actively infected with it, or had recovered from it provided the deeply sampled blood TCRbeta repertoires that made up the dataset. A freely available public database, intended as a resource for researchers studying the immune response to SARS-CoV-2, is where the repertoires were released. The samples were drawn from two sources: the first 160 participants of the ongoing ImmuneRACE study, and 1,254 subjects contributed by 6 global collaborators. Sample metadata almost always included a de-identified subject ID, COVID-19 status, age in years and sex. Where available, HLA class I and class II types were taken from metadata supplied by the sample provider and were not determined by assay-based typing.

Concerning this clone: It lacks a known antigen. No much larger clonotype is one base removed from it; base qualities were not supplied.

Each collaborating institution followed its own protocols to collect whole blood in K2EDTA tubes. Collaborator samples were shipped for TCRbeta analysis as frozen whole blood, isolated PBMCs, or DNA extracted from either sample type. The full study reports these points: Clinical and demographic metadata were provided uncurated, with the amount varying by source and participant.

The cysteine opens and the phenylalanine closes a CDR3 of 13 amino acids. Only the CDR3 portion is preserved as DNA: 39 bases, with reading frame beginning at the first base. The V and J ends are trimmed by 1 base and 4 bases, leaving 6 bases between them. The immunoSEQ Assay, a bias-controlled multiplex PCR, was used to amplify TCRbeta CDR3 regions from genomic DNA. The paper's data handling went like this. The number of nucleated cells in each sample was estimated from the amplification of reference gene primers within the assay. Sequence reads were collapsed and filtered to measure the absolute abundance of every unique TCRbeta CDR3 rearrangement. For each sample, productive Simpson clonality was calculated as the square root of Simpson's diversity index across productive rearrangements. The table comes from immuneACCESS by way of TCRdb, which keeps in-frame sequences with V and J called. Part of the clones is missing from these tables; in studies checked, under half for an unresolved V gene and the rest for unknown reasons. V and J calls and clone size are copied from that table; D and trimming were computed from the DNA. Across this sample there are about 200,000 clones, with approximately 78% seen only once. Together, the top ten hold around 2.8% of the sample.

This chain is built from TRBV12-3 or TRBV12-4 and TRBJ2-3; TRBD2 could be the D gene, as 5 bases match. The source of this sequence is a woman aged 80 or over with active or convalescent COVID-19. The specimen sequenced was peripheral blood. The CDR3 loop reads CASSLVGADTQYF. The DNA reads as follows: TGTGCCAGCAGTTTAGTGGGAGCAGATACGCAGTATTTT.